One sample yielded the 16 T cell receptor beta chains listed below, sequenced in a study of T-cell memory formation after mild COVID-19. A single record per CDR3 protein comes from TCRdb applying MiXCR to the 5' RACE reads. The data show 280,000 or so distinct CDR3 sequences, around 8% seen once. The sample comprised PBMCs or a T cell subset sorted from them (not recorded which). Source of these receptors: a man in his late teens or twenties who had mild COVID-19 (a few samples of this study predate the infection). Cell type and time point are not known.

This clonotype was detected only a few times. The CDR3 region has the DNA TGTGCCAGTAGTATTTACGAGAACACTGAAGCTTTCTTT. Protein sequence: CASSIYENTEAFF. V gene TRBV19 combines with J gene TRBJ1-1; D not certain. Germline assignment: CDR1 LNHDA and CDR2 SQIVND (reference sequence). V gave up 3 bases and J gave up 1 base, with 6 bases separating them. The CDR3 has 13 amino acids.

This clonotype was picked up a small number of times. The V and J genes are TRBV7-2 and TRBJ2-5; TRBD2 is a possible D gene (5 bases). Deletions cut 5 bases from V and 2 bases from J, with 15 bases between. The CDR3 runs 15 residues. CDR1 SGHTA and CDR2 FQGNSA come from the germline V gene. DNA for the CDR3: TGTGCCAGCAGCCGCGGCGCTAGCCTTCAAGAGACCCAGTACTTC. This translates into CASSRGASLQETQYF.

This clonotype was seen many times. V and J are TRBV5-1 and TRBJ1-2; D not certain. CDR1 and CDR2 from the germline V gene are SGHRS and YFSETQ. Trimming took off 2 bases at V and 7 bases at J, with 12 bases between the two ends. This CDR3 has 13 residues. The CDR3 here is CASSLVGSSGYTF. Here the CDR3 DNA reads TGCGCCAGCAGCTTAGTAGGCAGTTCTGGCTACACCTTC.

This CDR3 reads CASSEMVGAGDTQYF. CDR3 coding DNA: TGTGCCAGCAGTGAAATGGTTGGGGCAGGGGATACGCAGTATTTT. The chain employs TRBV6-1 and TRBJ2-3, with a tentative D call TRBD1 (5 bases). CDR3 length: 15 amino acids. V lost 2 bases to trimming and J lost 6 bases, with 15 bases between them. The germline CDR1 and CDR2 sequences are MNHNS and SASEGT.

CDR3 loop: CASSYSIQDARGDEQFF. CDR3 in DNA: TGTGCCAGCAGTTACTCGATTCAGGACGCCAGGGGTGATGAGCAGTTCTTC. The V call is TRBV6-6, the J call TRBJ2-1; TRBD1 might be the D (6 bases). The length of the CDR3 is 17 residues. Germline V gives CDR1 MNHNY, CDR2 SVGAGI (reference sequence). The ends were cut back, 0 bases at V and 8 bases at J, with 20 bases in the middle.

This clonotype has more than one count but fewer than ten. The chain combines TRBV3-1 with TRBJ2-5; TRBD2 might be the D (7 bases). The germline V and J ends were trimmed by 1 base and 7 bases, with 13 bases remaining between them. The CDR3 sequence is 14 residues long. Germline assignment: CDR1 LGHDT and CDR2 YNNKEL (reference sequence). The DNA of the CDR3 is TGTGCCAGCAGCCAAGGCGGGGGCGCGGGGACCCAGTACTTC. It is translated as CASSQGGGAGTQYF.

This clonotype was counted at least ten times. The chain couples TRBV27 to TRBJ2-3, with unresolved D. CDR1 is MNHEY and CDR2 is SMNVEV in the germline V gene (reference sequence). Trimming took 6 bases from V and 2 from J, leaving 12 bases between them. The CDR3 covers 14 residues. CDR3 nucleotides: TGTGCCAGCAGCCGGACCAGGTACACAGATACGCAGTATTTT. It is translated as CASSRTRYTDTQYF.

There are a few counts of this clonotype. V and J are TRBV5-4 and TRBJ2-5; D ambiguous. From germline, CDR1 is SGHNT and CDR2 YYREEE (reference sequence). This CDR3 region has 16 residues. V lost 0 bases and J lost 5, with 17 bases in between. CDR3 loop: CASSLGRAARSETQYF. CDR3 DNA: TGTGCCAGCAGCTTGGGCCGGGCCGCCAGGTCGGAGACCCAGTACTTC.

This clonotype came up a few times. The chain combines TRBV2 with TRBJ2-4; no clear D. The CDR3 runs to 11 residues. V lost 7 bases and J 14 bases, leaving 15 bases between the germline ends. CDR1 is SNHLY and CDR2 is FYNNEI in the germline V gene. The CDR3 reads CASKRIGGEYF. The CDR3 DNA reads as TGTGCCAGCAAGAGGATAGGTGGCGAGTACTTC. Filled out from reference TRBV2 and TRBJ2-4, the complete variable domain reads EPEVTQTPSHQVTQMGQEVILRCVPISNHLYFYWYRQILGQKVEFLVSFYNNEISEKSEIFDDQFSVERPDGSNFTLKIRSTKLEDSAMYFCASKRIGGEYFGAGTRLSVL.

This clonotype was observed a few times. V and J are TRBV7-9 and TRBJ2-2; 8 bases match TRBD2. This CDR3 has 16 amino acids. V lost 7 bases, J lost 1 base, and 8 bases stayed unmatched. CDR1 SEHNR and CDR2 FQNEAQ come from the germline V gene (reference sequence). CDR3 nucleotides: TGTGCCAGCACCCTAACTAGCGGATTGAACACCGGGGAGCTGTTTTTT. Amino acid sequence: CASTLTSGLNTGELFF.

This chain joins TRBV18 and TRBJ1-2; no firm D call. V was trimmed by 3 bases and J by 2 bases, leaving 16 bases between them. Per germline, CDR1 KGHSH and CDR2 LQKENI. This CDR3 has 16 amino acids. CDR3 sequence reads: CASSPFDPTVNYGYTF. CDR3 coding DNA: TGTGCCAGCTCACCTTTCGACCCAACAGTAAACTATGGCTACACCTTC.

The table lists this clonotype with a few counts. The CDR3 spells CASSYRVGGDTEAFF. The CDR3 nucleotides are TGTGCCAGCAGTTACAGGGTTGGAGGTGACACTGAAGCTTTCTTT. The chain combines TRBV6-2 or TRBV6-3 with TRBJ1-1; D is unclear. Germline CDR1 and CDR2: MNHEY and SVGEGT. V was pared by 2 bases and J by 3 bases, with 13 bases between. This CDR3 has 15 amino acids.

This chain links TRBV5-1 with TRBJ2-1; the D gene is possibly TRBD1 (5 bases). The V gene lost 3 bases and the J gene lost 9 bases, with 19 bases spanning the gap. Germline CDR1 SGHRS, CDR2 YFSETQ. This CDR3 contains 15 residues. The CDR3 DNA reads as TGCGCCAGCAGCTACAGGCAGGGTCAGGTCAGTGAGCAGTTCTTC. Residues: CASSYRQGQVSEQFF.

DNA of the CDR3: TGCAGTGCTCAGGAGAACACTGAAGCTTTCTTT. This sequence encodes CSAQENTEAFF. The V call is TRBV20-1, the J call TRBJ1-1, with D uncertain. CDR3 length equals 11 residues. Deletions cut 5 bases from V and 1 base from J, with 5 bases between. Germline lookup yields CDR1 DFQATT and CDR2 SNEGSKA (reference sequence).

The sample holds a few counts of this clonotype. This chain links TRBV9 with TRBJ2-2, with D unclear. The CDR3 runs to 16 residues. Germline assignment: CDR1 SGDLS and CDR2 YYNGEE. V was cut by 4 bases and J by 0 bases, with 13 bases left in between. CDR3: CASSPRVVANTGELFF. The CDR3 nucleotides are TGTGCCAGCAGCCCCCGCGTAGTCGCGAACACCGGGGAGCTGTTTTTT.

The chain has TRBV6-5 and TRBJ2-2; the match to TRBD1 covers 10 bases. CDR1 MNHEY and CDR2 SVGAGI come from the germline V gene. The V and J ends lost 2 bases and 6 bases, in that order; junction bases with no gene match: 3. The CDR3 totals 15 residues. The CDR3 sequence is CASSYSDRGPGELFF. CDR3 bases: TGTGCCAGCAGTTACAGCGACAGGGGGCCCGGGGAGCTGTTTTTT.